This T cell receptor beta chain was identified during a study of blood T cell repertoires in COVID-19. As for the study in general: T cells, B-cell-depleted T cells, or PBMCs provided the cDNA or gDNA that served as material.

Original processing notes: Amplifying reference gene primers gave estimates of nucleated cell counts. Sequencing was performed with immunoSEQ multiplex PCR; in TCRdb, only in-frame clones are kept and a portion is missing. V and J calls and clone size follow that table, whereas D and trimming were derived from the DNA. The sample consists of over 70,000 clones, about 85% of them appearing once. J lost 5 bases, V lost 1 base, and 6 bases had no gene match. The CDR3 totals 16 residues. CDR1 and CDR2 from the germline V gene are KGHSH and LQKENI. The clonotype comes from a man aged 60-69 years with COVID-19, enrolled during active disease. The J gene is TRBJ2-1, the V gene TRBV18; 9 bases are a match to TRBD2. Sequences were obtained from peripheral blood. CDR3 DNA: TGTGCCAGCTCACCACTCGCGATAGCGGGAGACAATGAGCAGTTCTTC. This codes for CASSPLAIAGDNEQFF.